This TCR beta chain was obtained from a study of cytotoxic CD8 clonotypes in ibrutinib-treated CLL. Findings and caveats of the study: Clonality grew at ibrutinib response; at progression, it decreased back toward baseline.

The germline gives CDR1 MGHDK, CDR2 SYGVNS. The V and J ends lost 2 bases and 10 bases respectively, with 13 bases between them. The CDR3 is 13 amino acids. Comment on this clone: Antigen unknown.

Some clones are missing from TCRdb's copy, which holds only in-frame ones; the method was immunoSEQ multiplex PCR. The sample holds over 150,000 clones, 55% to 85% seen once. The sequence came from a human donor with chronic lymphocytic leukemia. This rearrangement joins TRBV25-1 to TRBJ2-3; D is undetermined. The sample here was PBMCs, taken after 24 months of ibrutinib treatment. CDR3 protein: CASSENVFPSQYF. As DNA, the CDR3 is TGTGCCAGCAGTGAAAATGTATTCCCTTCGCAGTATTTT.